These 21 T cell receptor beta chains were sequenced from one sample in a study of blood T cell repertoires in COVID-19. The repertoire was sequenced with immunoSEQ multiplex PCR; TCRdb's copy has only in-frame clones and lacks some. The data contain 90,000 to 100,000 clones, about two thirds of them seen just once; the ten biggest clones take up 20% to 25%. Sequencing used peripheral blood. All receptors derive from an older woman in a cohort sampled during active or convalescent COVID-19.

As regards this clone: At one end the junction does not follow the germline gene, possibly because of a read error. V and J are TRBV6-1 and TRBJ2-7; 11 nucleotides agree with TRBD1. The CDR3 sequence is 16 residues long. Looked up from germline, CDR1 is MNHNS and CDR2 is SASEGT. This chain's CDR3 is CASSQAAGTGGYEQYF. Here the CDR3 DNA reads TGTGCCAGCAGTCAAGCCGCCGGGACAGGGGGCTACGAGCAGTACTTC.

This clone turned up a few times. The rearrangement links TRBV3-1 (or the pseudogene TRBV3-2) to TRBJ2-3; TRBD2 aligns across 8 bases. This CDR3 contains 16 residues. Trimming at V came to 4 bases and at J to 2 bases, leaving 8 bases not matched to a gene. Germline loops: CDR1 LGHDT, CDR2 YNNKEL (reference sequence). The CDR3 nucleotides read TGTGCCAGCAGCCCCGGTGCGGGGGGCCTCACAGATACGCAGTATTTT. This codes for CASSPGAGGLTDTQYF.

The gene calls are TRBV2 and TRBJ1-3; possibly TRBD1 for D (6 bases). Per the germline V gene, CDR1 is SNHLY and CDR2 is FYNNEI. This CDR3 has 15 amino acids. With 6 bases removed from V and 3 bases from J, the gap between germline ends came to 15 bases. CDR3 sequence: CASSQQGKYGNTIYF. The CDR3 bases are TGTGCCAGCAGCCAACAGGGTAAATATGGAAACACCATATATTTT.

The chain combines TRBV28 with TRBJ1-3; D ambiguous. Germline CDR1 is MDHEN and CDR2 is SYDVKM. Trimming took off 5 bases at V and 4 bases at J, with 18 bases between the two ends. The CDR3 runs 16 residues. CDR3 DNA: TGTGCCAGCAGTCCCGTGATCCCCTCCGGGGGAAACACCATATATTTT. Translated: CASSPVIPSGGNTIYF. Supplemented by reference TRBV28 and TRBJ1-3, the full variable domain reads DVKVTQSSRYLVKRTGEKVFLECVQDMDHENMFWYRQDPGLGLRLIYFSYDVKMKEKGDIPEGYSVSREKKERFSLILESASTNQTSMYLCASSPVIPSGGNTIYFGEGSWLTVV.

This clone has only a few counts. This chain uses TRBV12-3 or TRBV12-4 with TRBJ2-5; D gene uncertain. The CDR3 length is 11 residues. V was pared by 3 bases and J by 5 bases, with 4 bases between. CDR3 amino acids: CASSFGETQYF. The CDR3 coding sequence is TGTGCCAGCAGTTTCGGTGAGACCCAGTACTTC.

The chain links TRBV15 to TRBJ2-5, with 10 bases matching TRBD2. This CDR3 is built from 16 residues. V was pared by 3 bases and J by 5 bases, with 9 bases of the junction left unmatched. The V gene's germline CDR1 is LNHNV and CDR2 YYDKDF (reference sequence). The CDR3 spells CATSSLSGGASETQYF. In DNA, the CDR3 is TGTGCCACCAGCAGCCTAAGCGGGGGGGCGAGTGAGACCCAGTACTTC.

The chain recombines TRBV12-3 or TRBV12-4 with TRBJ1-3; D ambiguous. The CDR3 has 12 residues. Trimming removed 3 bases from V and 9 bases from J, with 9 bases in between. In nucleotides, the CDR3 is TGTGCCAGCAGTTTTCAGTTCAGCACCATATATTTT. This sequence encodes CASSFQFSTIYF.

The V gene is TRBV5-1, the J gene TRBJ2-7; TRBD1 agrees at 10 bases. The CDR3 spans 14 residues. Trimming cost V 3 bases and J 5 bases; bases outside gene matches: 5. Looked up from germline, CDR1 is SGHRS and CDR2 is YFSETQ. This chain's CDR3 is CASSSDRGLNEQYF. The DNA of the CDR3 is TGCGCCAGCAGCTCGGACAGGGGGTTGAACGAGCAGTACTTC.

J is TRBJ2-3 and V is TRBV7-9; 10 nucleotides match TRBD2. The V gene's germline CDR1 is SEHNR and CDR2 FQNEAQ (reference sequence). Trimming at V came to 5 bases and at J to 4 bases, leaving 3 bases not matched to a gene. The CDR3 loop spans 14 amino acids. The CDR3 loop reads CASSPGLAADTQYF. For the CDR3, the DNA is TGTGCCAGCAGCCCAGGACTAGCGGCAGATACGCAGTATTTT.

The CDR3 region is CASSYADSYEQYF. The DNA of the CDR3 is TGTGCCAGCAGTTACGCGGACAGCTACGAGCAGTACTTC. This chain links TRBV6-6 with TRBJ2-7, with a tentative D call TRBD1 (6 bases). Trimming stripped 2 bases from V and 3 bases from J, with 8 bases between. The germline V gene has CDR1 MNHNY and CDR2 SVGAGI (reference sequence). The CDR3 totals 13 residues.

This chain's CDR3 is CASSLVRGARTGELFF. CDR3 nucleotide sequence: TGTGCCAGCAGCTTGGTGCGGGGGGCACGCACCGGGGAGCTGTTTTTT. The chain has TRBV5-4 and TRBJ2-2, with 8 bases identical to TRBD2. The CDR3 spans 16 residues. The trim removed 0 bases at V and 4 bases at J, leaving 5 bases unmatched. CDR1 is SGHNT and CDR2 is YYREEE in the germline V gene (reference sequence). The variable domain in full, completed from reference TRBV5-4 and TRBJ2-2, reads ETGVTQSPTHLIKTRGQQVTLRCSSQSGHNTVSWYQQALGQGPQFIFQYYREEENGRGNFPPRFSGLQFPNYSSELNVNALELDDSALYLCASSLVRGARTGELFFGEGSRLTVL.

This chain connects TRBV7-8 to TRBJ1-1; D perhaps matches TRBD1 (6 bases). Germline assignment: CDR1 SGHVS and CDR2 FQNEAQ. Trimming took 5 bases from V and 4 from J, leaving 11 bases between them. This CDR3 comprises 13 residues. In nucleotides, the CDR3 is TGTGCCAGCAGCCCAGGGGACGTCACTGAAGCTTTCTTT. Amino acid sequence: CASSPGDVTEAFF.

V is TRBV12-3 or TRBV12-4 and J is TRBJ1-5, with D tentatively TRBD1 (5 bases). The V and J ends lost 1 base and 7 bases respectively, with 8 bases between them. There are 13 residues in the CDR3. The CDR3 coding sequence is TGTGCCAGCAGTTTAGGGGAGGGGCAGCCCCAGCATTTT. Amino acids: CASSLGEGQPQHF.

The rearrangement joins TRBV2 to TRBJ2-6; 7 bases map to TRBD1. CDR1 is SNHLY and CDR2 is FYNNEI in the germline V gene. This CDR3 is built from 19 residues. Unmatched junction bases numbered 11, after V lost 3 bases and J lost 0 bases. The CDR3 region is CASSDPDRVSVSGANVLTF. The CDR3 DNA follows: TGTGCCAGCAGTGATCCCGACAGGGTGTCGGTCTCTGGGGCCAACGTCCTGACTTTC.

The CDR3 sequence is CASSDGRGWFGGYTF. In DNA, the CDR3 is TGTGCCAGCAGTGACGGCAGGGGGTGGTTCGGTGGCTACACCTTC. The rearrangement links TRBV2 to TRBJ1-2, with 7 bases identical to TRBD1. Germline assignment: CDR1 SNHLY and CDR2 FYNNEI. Unmatched junction bases numbered 11, after V lost 3 bases and J lost 7 bases. This CDR3 is 15 amino acids long.

This clone was found once. CDR3 DNA: TGTGCCAGCCTTCCCCAAAGACAGGGGGCTGAAGCTTTCTTT. This encodes CASLPQRQGAEAFF. The chain recombines TRBV2 with TRBJ1-1, with 9 bases identical to TRBD1. Germline CDR1 and CDR2: SNHLY and FYNNEI. The trim removed 8 bases at V and 6 bases at J, leaving 10 bases unmatched. This CDR3 is built from 14 residues.

The rearrangement joins TRBV11-2 to TRBJ1-1; D uncertain. Trimming took off 1 base at V and 4 bases at J, with 7 bases between the two ends. Looked up from germline, CDR1 is SGHAT and CDR2 is FQNNGV. The CDR3 consists of 13 residues. In DNA form, the CDR3 reads TGTGCCAGCAGCTTAGTAATGCGCACTGAAGCTTTCTTT. Translating it yields CASSLVMRTEAFF.

The chain carries TRBV5-4 and TRBJ2-1; 9 nucleotides match TRBD2. After removal of 7 bases from V and 7 bases from J, the junction contained 9 bases not matched to a gene. Germline CDR1 is SGHNT and CDR2 is YYREEE (reference sequence). CDR3 length: 14 amino acids. The CDR3 loop reads CASRASGVMNEQFF. In nucleotides, the CDR3 is TGTGCCAGCCGGGCTAGCGGGGTAATGAATGAGCAGTTCTTC.

The V gene is TRBV5-1, the J gene TRBJ2-1; the D is unclear. There are 13 residues in the CDR3. The germline V gene has CDR1 SGHRS and CDR2 YFSETQ. Trimming cost V 0 bases and J 9 bases, with 10 bases left between them. CDR3 in amino acids: CASSLGPAVEQFF. The DNA for the CDR3 is TGCGCCAGCAGCTTGGGGCCCGCGGTTGAGCAGTTCTTC.

This clone was found a few times. V is TRBV2 and J is TRBJ1-2; 7 bases align to TRBD1. The CDR3 has 16 amino acids. Per the germline V gene, CDR1 is SNHLY and CDR2 is FYNNEI. Trimming took 0 bases from V and 7 from J; bases not matched to a gene: 11. The CDR3 protein is CASSEALQTGRGGYTF. For the CDR3, the DNA is TGTGCCAGCAGTGAAGCGCTTCAGACAGGGAGAGGTGGCTACACCTTC. Supplemented by reference TRBV2 and TRBJ1-2, the full variable domain reads EPEVTQTPSHQVTQMGQEVILRCVPISNHLYFYWYRQILGQKVEFLVSFYNNEISEKSEIFDDQFSVERPDGSNFTLKIRSTKLEDSAMYFCASSEALQTGRGGYTFGSGTRLTVV.

The J gene is TRBJ2-5, the V gene TRBV5-1, with D uncertain. Per germline, CDR1 SGHRS and CDR2 YFSETQ. V shed 2 bases and J shed 4 bases, with 15 bases lying between them. This CDR3 contains 15 residues. The CDR3 sequence: CASSFIPGPRETQYF. The CDR3 region has the DNA TGCGCCAGCAGCTTTATTCCGGGTCCTCGAGAGACCCAGTACTTC.